The entry below gives a single T cell receptor beta chain sequence along with its context. Repertoires were generated with immunoSEQ multiplex PCR, while TCRdb's copy carries only in-frame clones and drops some. The data contain over 200,000 clones, around 82% of them singletons. The data stem from a study of blood T cell repertoires in COVID-19. The CDR3 is made up of 16 amino acids. V was pared by 4 bases and J by 2 bases, with 10 bases of the junction left unmatched. From germline, CDR1 is SGDLS and CDR2 YYNGEE. This TCR derives from a woman aged 40 to 50 with active or convalescent COVID-19. Sequencing used peripheral blood. The gene calls are TRBV9 and TRBJ2-5, with TRBD2 identical over 8 bases. This CDR3 reads CASSMLAGGSQETQYF. The DNA of the CDR3 is TGTGCCAGCAGCATGCTGGCGGGGGGATCACAAGAGACCCAGTACTTC.